One and the same sample provided the 11 T cell receptor beta chains below, sequenced in a study of cytomegalovirus exposure and HLA in healthy donors. Primers included in the PCR were 60 Vbeta and 13 Jbeta primers. Here immunoSEQ multiplex PCR was the method, and the copy in TCRdb shows in-frame clones only, minus some. The repertoire holds around 97,000 clones, with roughly 80% as singletons. The sample taken for sequencing was PBMCs. The origin of the receptors is a man aged 50 or older in good health and CMV-seropositive.

V and J are TRBV5-8 and TRBJ2-3; 7 bases match TRBD1. This CDR3 is built from 16 residues. V trimming: 6 bases; J trimming: 3 bases; junction bases outside the gene matches: 13. Germline assignment: CDR1 SGHTS and CDR2 YDEGEE. The CDR3 coding sequence is TGTGCCAGCAAAATTCGAGGACAGGTTGGGACAGATACGCAGTATTTT. Translating gives CASKIRGQVGTDTQYF.

This clone appeared once. The chain carries TRBV27 and TRBJ2-1, with 9 bases lining up with TRBD2. The CDR3 sequence is 15 residues long. CDR1 is MNHEY and CDR2 is SMNVEV in the germline V gene (reference sequence). Unmatched junction bases numbered 5, after V lost 6 bases and J lost 2 bases. CDR3 amino acids: CASRTSGYAYNEQFF. CDR3 nucleotide sequence: TGTGCCAGCAGAACTAGCGGGTACGCCTACAATGAGCAGTTCTTC.

This clone was seen more than once but under ten times. The rearrangement links TRBV13 to TRBJ2-1; D is unclear. The CDR3 totals 13 residues. Germline CDR1 reads PRHDT; CDR2 reads FYEKMQ (reference sequence). The germline V and J ends were trimmed by 4 bases and 10 bases, with 14 bases remaining between them. DNA of the CDR3: TGTGCCAGCAGCTCAAAGCGAAATATCGAGCAGTTCTTC. It encodes CASSSKRNIEQFF.

The chain combines TRBV9 with TRBJ2-3; the D gene is possibly TRBD2 (5 bases). CDR1 SGDLS and CDR2 YYNGEE come from the germline V gene. V dropped 7 bases and J dropped 2 bases, with 11 bases sitting between them. The CDR3 sequence is 13 residues long. The CDR3 is CASGEGSTDTQYF. The CDR3, as DNA: TGTGCCAGCGGTGAGGGATCCACAGATACGCAGTATTTT.

The genes are TRBV6-6 and TRBJ1-1, with TRBD1 identical over 8 bases. Germline V CDR1 and CDR2: MNHNY, SVGAGI (reference sequence). The V and J ends lost 6 bases and 2 bases, in that order; junction bases with no gene match: 5. This CDR3 has 14 amino acids. CDR3 protein: CASSSGQVNTEAFF. DNA for the CDR3: TGTGCCAGCAGCTCGGGACAGGTTAACACTGAAGCTTTCTTT.

The chain joins TRBV28 to TRBJ2-3, with 7 positions matching TRBD2. CDR1 is MDHEN and CDR2 is SYDVKM in the germline V gene. CDR3 length equals 14 residues. V dropped 3 bases and J dropped 5; count of bases not matched to a gene: 5. CDR3 sequence (DNA): TGTGCCAGCAGTTTCGGGGGGACGGGAGATACGCAGTATTTT. It specifies CASSFGGTGDTQYF.

The V call is TRBV5-8, the J call TRBJ2-2, with TRBD1 identical over 9 bases. This CDR3 region has 14 residues. Germline V gene lookup returns CDR1 SGHTS and CDR2 YDEGEE. V shed 7 bases and J 4 bases; nucleotides not matched to a gene: 5. The CDR3 DNA reads TGTGCCAGCGGGGACAGGGAGATCACCGGGGAGCTGTTTTTT. As protein: CASGDREITGELFF.

The CDR3 here is CASSPRDRVIPGELFF. CDR3 sequence (DNA): TGTGCCAGCAGTCCCCGGGACAGGGTAATTCCCGGGGAGCTGTTTTTT. V usage is TRBV27 and J usage is TRBJ2-2; 9 bases fit TRBD1. Per the germline V gene, CDR1 is MNHEY and CDR2 is SMNVEV (reference sequence). This CDR3 is built from 16 residues. The V gene end was trimmed by 5 bases and the J gene end by 6 bases; junction bases not matched to a gene: 10.

This chain joins TRBV14 and TRBJ2-2; the D gene is possibly TRBD1 (6 bases). CDR3 length: 15 amino acids. V was pared by 2 bases and J by 4 bases, with 11 bases between. CDR1 is SGHDN and CDR2 is FVKESK in the germline V gene. CDR3 loop: CASSQPRGATGELFF. CDR3 sequence (DNA): TGTGCCAGCAGCCAACCCAGGGGTGCCACCGGGGAGCTGTTTTTT.

The chain uses TRBV18 and TRBJ2-7; 13 bases are shared with TRBD2. This CDR3 spans 15 amino acids. The ends lost 4 bases at V and 4 bases at J; junction bases unmatched: 4. Germline lookup yields CDR1 KGHSH and CDR2 LQKENI. The CDR3 DNA is TGTGCCAGCTCACAGCCGGGACTAGCGGGATACGAGCAGTACTTC. Protein product: CASSQPGLAGYEQYF.

This chain links TRBV11-3 with TRBJ2-6; 9 nucleotides match TRBD2. J lost 3 bases, V lost 1 base, and 4 bases had no gene match. CDR1 and CDR2 from the germline V gene are SGHNT and YENEEA. The CDR3 runs 17 residues. In DNA, the CDR3 is TGTGCCAGCAGCTTAGGCGGGGGGGCGTATGGGGCCAACGTCCTGACTTTC. As protein: CASSLGGGAYGANVLTF.